This TCR beta chain comes out of a study of blood T cell repertoires in COVID-19. About the study: PBMCs, B-cell-depleted T cells, or T cells were the source of the cDNA or gDNA that made up the material.

Germline CDR1 reads GTSNPN; CDR2 reads SVGIG (reference sequence). Unmatched junction bases numbered 13, after V lost 8 bases and J lost 1 base. The CDR3 has 15 residues. The data were produced by immunoSEQ multiplex PCR, yet TCRdb's version contains in-frame clones alone and is incomplete. The data contain 300,000 to 400,000 clones, under 95% of them singletons. The receptor was derived from a woman in her late teens or twenties who had recovered from COVID-19. The material sequenced was peripheral blood. The V call is TRBV30, the J call TRBJ2-5; 7 nucleotides line up with TRBD2. The CDR3 here is CAQGPSGTFQETQYF. The CDR3, as DNA: TGTGCCCAGGGCCCTAGCGGAACCTTCCAAGAGACCCAGTACTTC.